This T cell receptor beta chain came from a study of blood T cell repertoires in COVID-19. Background on the study: Donors in the United States, Italy and Spain gave samples during acute or convalescent COVID-19.

This clone is a singleton in its sample. Methods used by the authors: For nucleated cells, counts were estimated from reference gene primer amplification. Method: immunoSEQ multiplex PCR; TCRdb's copy keeps in-frame clones and lacks some. V and J calls and clone size follow that table, whereas D and trimming were derived from the DNA. The sample holds 40,000 to 45,000 clones, around nine tenths seen once. Trimming removed 6 bases from V and 0 bases from J; junction bases left unmatched: 9. The CDR3 length is 16 residues. Germline CDR1 and CDR2: SGHRS and YFSETQ. The source of this sequence is a man in his forties or fifties with active COVID-19. The specimen was peripheral blood. The chain couples TRBV5-1 to TRBJ2-3; 8 bases match TRBD2. CDR3 loop: CASKLGSSGSTDTQYF. CDR3 nucleotides: TGCGCCAGCAAGCTTGGGTCTAGCGGGAGCACAGATACGCAGTATTTT.